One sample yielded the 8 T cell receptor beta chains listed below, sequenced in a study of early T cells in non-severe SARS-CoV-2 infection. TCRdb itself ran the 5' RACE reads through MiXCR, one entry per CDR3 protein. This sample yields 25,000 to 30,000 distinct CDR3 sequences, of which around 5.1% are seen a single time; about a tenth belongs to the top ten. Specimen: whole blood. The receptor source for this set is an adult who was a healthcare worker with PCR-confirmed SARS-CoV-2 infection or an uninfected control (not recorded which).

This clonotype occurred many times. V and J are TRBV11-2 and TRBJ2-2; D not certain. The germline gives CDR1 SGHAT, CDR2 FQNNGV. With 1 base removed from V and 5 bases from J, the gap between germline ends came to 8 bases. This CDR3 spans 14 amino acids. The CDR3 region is CASSLVWGTGELFF. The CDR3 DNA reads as TGTGCCAGCAGCTTAGTGTGGGGAACCGGGGAGCTGTTTTTT.

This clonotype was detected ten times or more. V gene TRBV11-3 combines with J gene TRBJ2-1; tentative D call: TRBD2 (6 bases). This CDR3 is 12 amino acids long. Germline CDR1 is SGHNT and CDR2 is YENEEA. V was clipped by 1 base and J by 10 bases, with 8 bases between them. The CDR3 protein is CASSLGRGEQFF. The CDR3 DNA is TGTGCCAGCAGCTTAGGGAGGGGCGAGCAGTTCTTC. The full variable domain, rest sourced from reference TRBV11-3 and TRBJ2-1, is EAGVVQSPRYKIIEKKQPVAFWCNPISGHNTLYWYLQNLGQGPELLIRYENEEAVDDSQLPKDRFSAERLKGVDSTLKIQPAELGDSAVYLCASSLGRGEQFFGPGTRLTVL.

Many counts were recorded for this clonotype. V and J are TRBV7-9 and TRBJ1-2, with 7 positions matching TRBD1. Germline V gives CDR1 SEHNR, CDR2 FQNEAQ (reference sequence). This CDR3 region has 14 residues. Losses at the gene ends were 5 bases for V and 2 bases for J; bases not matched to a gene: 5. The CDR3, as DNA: TGTGCCAGCAGCCGCGGGACAGAGAACTATGGCTACACCTTC. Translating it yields CASSRGTENYGYTF.

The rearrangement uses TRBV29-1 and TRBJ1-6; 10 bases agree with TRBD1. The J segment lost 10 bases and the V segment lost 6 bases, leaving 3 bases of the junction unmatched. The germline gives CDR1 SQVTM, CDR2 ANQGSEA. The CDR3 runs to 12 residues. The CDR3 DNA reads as TGCAGCGTCGGGACAGGGGACTCACCCCTCCACTTT. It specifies CSVGTGDSPLHF.

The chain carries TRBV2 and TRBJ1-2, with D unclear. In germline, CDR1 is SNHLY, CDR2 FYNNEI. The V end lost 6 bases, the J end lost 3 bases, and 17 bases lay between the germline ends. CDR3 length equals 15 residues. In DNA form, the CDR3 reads TGTGCCAGCAGGCGAAGTAGCCGTGACGACTATGGCTACACCTTC. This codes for CASRRSSRDDYGYTF.

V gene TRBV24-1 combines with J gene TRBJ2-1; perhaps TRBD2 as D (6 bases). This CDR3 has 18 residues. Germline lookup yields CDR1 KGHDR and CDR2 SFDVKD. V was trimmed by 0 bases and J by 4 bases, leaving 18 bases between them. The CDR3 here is CATSDLRRGLADYNEQFF. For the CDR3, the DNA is TGTGCCACCAGTGATTTGAGGCGGGGCCTAGCCGATTACAATGAGCAGTTCTTC.

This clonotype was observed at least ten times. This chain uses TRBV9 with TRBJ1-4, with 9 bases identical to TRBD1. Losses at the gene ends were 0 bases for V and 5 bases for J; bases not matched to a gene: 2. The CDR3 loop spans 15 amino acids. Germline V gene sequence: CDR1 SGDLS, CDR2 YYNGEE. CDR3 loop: CASSVGTGANEKLFF. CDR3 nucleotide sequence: TGTGCCAGCAGCGTAGGGACAGGGGCGAATGAAAAACTGTTTTTT. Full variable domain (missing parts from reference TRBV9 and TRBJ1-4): DSGVTQTPKHLITATGQRVTLRCSPRSGDLSVYWYQQSLDQGLQFLIQYYNGEERAKGNILERFSAQQFPDLHSELNLSSLELGDSALYFCASSVGTGANEKLFFGSGTQLSVL.

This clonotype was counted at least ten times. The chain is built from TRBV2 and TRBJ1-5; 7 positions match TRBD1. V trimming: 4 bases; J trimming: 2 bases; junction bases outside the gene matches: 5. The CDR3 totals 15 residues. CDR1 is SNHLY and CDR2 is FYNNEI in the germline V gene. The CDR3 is CASSGQGLGNQPQHF. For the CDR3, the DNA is TGTGCCAGCAGTGGACAGGGTTTGGGCAATCAGCCCCAGCATTTT.